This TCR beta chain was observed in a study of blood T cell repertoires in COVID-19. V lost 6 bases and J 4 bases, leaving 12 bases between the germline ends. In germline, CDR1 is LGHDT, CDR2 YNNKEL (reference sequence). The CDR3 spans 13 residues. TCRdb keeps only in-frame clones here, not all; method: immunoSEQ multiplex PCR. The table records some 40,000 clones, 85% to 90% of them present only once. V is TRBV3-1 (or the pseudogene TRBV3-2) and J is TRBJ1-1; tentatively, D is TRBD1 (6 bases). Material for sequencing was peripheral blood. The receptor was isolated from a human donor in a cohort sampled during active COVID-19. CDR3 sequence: CASRPQGTTEAFF. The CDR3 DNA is TGTGCCAGCAGGCCTCAGGGGACCACTGAAGCTTTCTTT.